This T cell receptor (beta chain) originates from a study of T cell repertoires in cytomegalovirus infection. TCRdb redid the calling of the reads with MiXCR, one entry per CDR3 protein. Among some 300,000 distinct CDR3 sequences listed, 9.6% were seen once. The CDR3 covers 16 residues. CDR1 and CDR2 (germline): MNHNY, SVGAGI (reference sequence). J lost 0 bases, V lost 6 bases, and 10 bases had no gene match. The gene calls are TRBV6-6 and TRBJ1-1; 7 bases fit TRBD1. This clonotype was obtained from a human donor in good health (CMV status not recorded). Some clones in this sample may be carry-over from other donors' samples. What was sequenced was PBMCs. The CDR3 coding sequence is TGTGCCAGCAGACAATCGGGACAGTTTATGAACACTGAAGCTTTCTTT. Residues: CASRQSGQFMNTEAFF.